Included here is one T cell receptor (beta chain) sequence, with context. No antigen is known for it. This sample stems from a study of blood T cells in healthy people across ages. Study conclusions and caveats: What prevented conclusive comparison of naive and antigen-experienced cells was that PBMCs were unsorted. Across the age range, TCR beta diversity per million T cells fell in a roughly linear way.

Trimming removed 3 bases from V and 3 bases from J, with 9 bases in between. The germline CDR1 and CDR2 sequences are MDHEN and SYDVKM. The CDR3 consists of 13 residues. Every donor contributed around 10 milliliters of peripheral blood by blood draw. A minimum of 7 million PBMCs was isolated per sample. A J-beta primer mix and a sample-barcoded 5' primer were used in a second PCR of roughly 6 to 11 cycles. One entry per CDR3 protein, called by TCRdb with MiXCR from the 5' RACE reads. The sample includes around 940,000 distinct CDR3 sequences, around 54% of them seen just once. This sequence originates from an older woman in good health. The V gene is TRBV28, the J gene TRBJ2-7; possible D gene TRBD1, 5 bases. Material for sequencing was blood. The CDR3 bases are TGTGCCAGCAGTTTGGACATTATCTACGAGCAGTACTTC. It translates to CASSLDIIYEQYF. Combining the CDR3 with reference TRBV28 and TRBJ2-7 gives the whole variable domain DVKVTQSSRYLVKRTGEKVFLECVQDMDHENMFWYRQDPGLGLRLIYFSYDVKMKEKGDIPEGYSVSREKKERFSLILESASTNQTSMYLCASSLDIIYEQYFGPGTRLTVT.